Here is one T cell receptor beta chain with its context. The antigen is undetermined. These data originate in a study of T cell responses to AZD1222 COVID-19 vaccine. Findings and caveats of the study: Among the donors, most were white British and more were female, and clonal diversity was possibly underestimated. Nearly half of spike-specific TCRs reportedly go after variant regions that carry no mutations. CD4 TCRs covered the whole spike, strongest at regions 160-218 and 743-854.

Data came from immunoSEQ multiplex PCR; TCRdb stores just in-frame clones and leaves some out. Of fewer than 120,000 clones in the sample, about four fifths were seen once. The CDR3 sequence is 13 residues long. Germline CDR1 and CDR2: KGHDR and SFDVKD. V was trimmed by 5 bases and J by 0 bases, leaving 7 bases between them. Material: peripheral blood, obtained on day 0 of AZD1222 vaccination. The receptor's source is an adult in good health. The chain employs TRBV24-1 and TRBJ2-7, with D unclear. This CDR3 is CATSGESSYEQYF. In DNA, the CDR3 is TGTGCCACCAGTGGAGAGTCCTCCTACGAGCAGTACTTC.